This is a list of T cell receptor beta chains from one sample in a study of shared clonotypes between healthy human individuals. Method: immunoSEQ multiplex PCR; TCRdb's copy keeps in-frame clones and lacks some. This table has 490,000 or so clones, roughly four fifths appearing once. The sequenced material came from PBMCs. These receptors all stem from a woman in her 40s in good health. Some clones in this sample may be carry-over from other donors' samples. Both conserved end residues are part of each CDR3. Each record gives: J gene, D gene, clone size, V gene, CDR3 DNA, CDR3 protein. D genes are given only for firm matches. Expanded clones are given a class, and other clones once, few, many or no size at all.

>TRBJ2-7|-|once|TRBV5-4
TGTGCCAGCAGCTTGGCTAGCGCTCCCTACGAGCAGTACTTC
CASSLASAPYEQYF
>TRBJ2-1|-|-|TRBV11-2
TGTGCCAGCAGCTTAGGTTACAATAATGAGCAGTTCTTC
CASSLGYNNEQFF
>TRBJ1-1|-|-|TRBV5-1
TGCGCCAGCAGCTTTACTGGGTACACTGAAGCTTTCTTT
CASSFTGYTEAFF
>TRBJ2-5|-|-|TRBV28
TGTGCCAGCAGTTTACCCCCCGGGGAGACCCAGTACTTC
CASSLPPGETQYF
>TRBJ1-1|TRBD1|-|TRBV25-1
TGTGCCAGCAGTGAATGGTACAGGGGCACTGAAGCTTTCTTT
CASSEWYRGTEAFF
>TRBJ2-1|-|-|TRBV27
TGTGCCAGCAGTTCAGGGTCAGCGGGTGTCGATGAGCAGTTCTTC
CASSSGSAGVDEQFF
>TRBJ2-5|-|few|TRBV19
TGTGCCAGTAGTATTGGTTCCCTACCCCAAGAGACCCAGTACTTC
CASSIGSLPQETQYF
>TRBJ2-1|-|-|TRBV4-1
TGCGCCAGCAGCCAAGTGGGGGCTAGCGGCAATGAGCAGTTCTTC
CASSQVGASGNEQFF
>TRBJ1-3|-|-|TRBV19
TGTGCCAGTAGTGGTCTAAGGACAGACTCTGGAAACACCATATATTTT
CASSGLRTDSGNTIYF
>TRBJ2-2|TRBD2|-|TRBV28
TGTGCCAGCACCAAACTAGCGGCCCACACCGGGGAGCTGTTTTTT
CASTKLAAHTGELFF
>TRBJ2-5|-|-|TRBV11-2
TGTGCCAGCAGCTTACTAATCGGGATCCAAGAGACCCAGTACTTC
CASSLLIGIQETQYF
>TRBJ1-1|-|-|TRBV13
TGTGCCAGCAGCTTCAGGAACACTGAAGCTTTCTTT
CASSFRNTEAFF
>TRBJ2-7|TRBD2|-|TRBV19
TGTGCCAGTAGTATCGACGGACTAGCGGGGTACGAGCAGTACTTC
CASSIDGLAGYEQYF
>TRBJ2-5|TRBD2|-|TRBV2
TGTGCCAGCAGATGGACTAGCGGCTTTGGGGAGACCCAGTACTTC
CASRWTSGFGETQYF
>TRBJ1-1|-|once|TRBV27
TGTGCCAGCAGTTTGTTACAGGGGAACACTGAAGCTTTCTTT
CASSLLQGNTEAFF
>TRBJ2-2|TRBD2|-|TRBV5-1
TGCGCCAGCAGCCCGCAACTAGCGGATAACACCGGGGAGCTGTTTTTT
CASSPQLADNTGELFF
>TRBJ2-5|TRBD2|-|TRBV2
TGTGCCAGCACGGCGGGAGGGGCCCGCGGGGAGACCCAGTACTTC
CASTAGGARGETQYF
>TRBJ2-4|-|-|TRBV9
TGTGCCAGCAGCCCTGGCTTTAACATTCAGTACTTC
CASSPGFNIQYF
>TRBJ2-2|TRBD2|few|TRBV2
TGTGCCAGCGGGCGGGAGGGCCACGGCGGGGAGCTGTTTTTT
CASGREGHGGELFF
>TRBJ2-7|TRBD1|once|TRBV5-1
TGCGCCAGCAGCTTACGGGACAGGGGCGAGCAGTACTTC
CASSLRDRGEQYF
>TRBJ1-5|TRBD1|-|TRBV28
TGTGCCAGCAGTTCCCCCGGGACAGGACCCAATCAGCCCCAGCATTTT
CASSSPGTGPNQPQHF
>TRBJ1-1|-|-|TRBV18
TGTGCCAGCTCACCTAGGGGTTGGTCAGGGAACACTGAAGCTTTCTTT
CASSPRGWSGNTEAFF
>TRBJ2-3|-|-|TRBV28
TGTGCCAGCATATGGGGAGGGGGAACAGATACGCAGTATTTT
CASIWGGGTDTQYF
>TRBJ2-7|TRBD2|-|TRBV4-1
TGCGCCAGCAGCCGCGGGAGGGCCTCGTCCTACGAGCAGTACTTC
CASSRGRASSYEQYF
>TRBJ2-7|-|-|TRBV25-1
TGTGCCAGCAGTGAAAGCGGACAGCGCTTTCCCTACGAGCAGTACTTC
CASSESGQRFPYEQYF
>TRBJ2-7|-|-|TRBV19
TGTGCCAGTAGCCCAACCAACAGGTTTGGCGAGCAGTACTTC
CASSPTNRFGEQYF
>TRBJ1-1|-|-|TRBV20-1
TGCAGTGCTAGGCCTGGGCCTGAAGCTTTCTTT
CSARPGPEAFF
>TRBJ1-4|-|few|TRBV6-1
TGTGCCAGCGCCCAGGGACACCCGAATGAAAAACTGTTTTTT
CASAQGHPNEKLFF
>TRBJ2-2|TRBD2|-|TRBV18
TGTGCCAGCTCACCACGTTCTCTAGCGGGAGCGGCCGGGGAGCTGTTTTTT
CASSPRSLAGAAGELFF
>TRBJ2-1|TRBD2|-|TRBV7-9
TGTGCCAGCAGCTCCCCAGCGGGAGGGCCAAATAATGAGCAGTTCTTC
CASSSPAGGPNNEQFF
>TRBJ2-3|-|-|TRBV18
TGTGCCAGCTCACCTTGGATTGACTGGGGAAGCACAGATACGCAGTATTTT
CASSPWIDWGSTDTQYF
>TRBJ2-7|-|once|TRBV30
TGTGCCTGGAGGGACCACAGGGACTACGAGCAGTACTTC
CAWRDHRDYEQYF
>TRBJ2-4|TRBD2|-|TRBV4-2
TGTGCCAGCAGCCAAGGGGAGGGGCTAGCCAAAAACATTCAGTACTTC
CASSQGEGLAKNIQYF
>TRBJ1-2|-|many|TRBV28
TGTGCCAGCAGTTTAATCGGGTATGGTGGGGACTATGGCTACACCTTC
CASSLIGYGGDYGYTF
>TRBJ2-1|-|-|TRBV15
TGTGCCACCAGCAGTACAGGGCCGGGCACATATTACGGATACAATGAGCAGTTCTTC
CATSSTGPGTYYGYNEQFF
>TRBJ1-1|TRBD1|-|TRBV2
TGTGCCAGCAGTAATACAGGGGGCACTGAAGCTTTCTTT
CASSNTGGTEAFF
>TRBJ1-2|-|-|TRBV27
TGTGCCAGCAGTCCGAGGGTTGGCTATGGCTACACCTTC
CASSPRVGYGYTF
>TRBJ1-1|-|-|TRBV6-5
TGTGCCAGCACCCCAATGAGGGACCGTGAAGCTTTCTTT
CASTPMRDREAFF
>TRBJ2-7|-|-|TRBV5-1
TGCGCCAGCAGCTTGGAGCGGCCCCCACCCTACGAGCAGTACTTC
CASSLERPPPYEQYF
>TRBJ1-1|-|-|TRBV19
TGTGCCAGTAGTATCGCGGAGGGGGTGAGCACTGAAGCTTTCTTT
CASSIAEGVSTEAFF
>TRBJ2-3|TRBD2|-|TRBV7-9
TGTGCCAGCAGCTTTAAGACTAGCCGGTCGGAGGTGAGCACAGATACGCAGTATTTT
CASSFKTSRSEVSTDTQYF
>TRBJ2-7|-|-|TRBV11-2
TGTGCCAGCCTGGCGACCAGCTCCTACGAGCAGTACTTC
CASLATSSYEQYF
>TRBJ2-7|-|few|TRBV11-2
TGTGCCAGCAGCTTACAGGGTTCCTACGAGCAGTACTTC
CASSLQGSYEQYF
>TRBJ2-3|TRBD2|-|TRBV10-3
TGTGCCATCAGATTAGCGGGACCCACAGATACGCAGTATTTT
CAIRLAGPTDTQYF
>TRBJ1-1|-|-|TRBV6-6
TGTGCCAGCAGAGTTGGGGACACTGAAGCTTTCTTT
CASRVGDTEAFF
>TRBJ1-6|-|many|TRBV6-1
TGTGCCAGCAGTGAAGTCAGCATTAATTCACCCCTCCACTTT
CASSEVSINSPLHF